The 13 T cell receptor beta chains given below trace back to one sample, sequenced in a study of shared clonotypes between healthy human individuals. Produced via immunoSEQ multiplex PCR; TCRdb's table is partial and in-frame only. The sample contains over a million clones, more than 95% of which appear only once. The sample was naive CD4+ T cells sorted from blood. The subset here: CD45RA+ positively selected. All receptors come from a man aged 30 to 45 in good health.

As regards this clone: The identical CDR3 is also encoded by other nucleotide sequences in the sample. The chain links TRBV7-8 to TRBJ1-1; D remains unclear. CDR1 SGHVS and CDR2 FQNEAQ come from the germline V gene. V was cut by 1 base and J by 1 base, with 7 bases left in between. CDR3 length equals 14 residues. DNA of the CDR3: TGTGCCAGCAGCTTAGTAGCAGGGAACACTGAAGCTTTCTTT. It codes for CASSLVAGNTEAFF.

The rearrangement uses TRBV7-9 and TRBJ2-7; 8 positions match TRBD1. This CDR3 region has 13 residues. Unmatched junction bases numbered 6, after V lost 4 bases and J lost 7 bases. Germline CDR1 reads SEHNR; CDR2 reads FQNEAQ (reference sequence). CDR3 sequence (DNA): TGTGCCAGCAGCTCAGGGGGCGCGAGGGAGCAGTACTTC. Translated, it gives CASSSGGAREQYF. Complete variable domain (other parts from reference TRBV7-9 and TRBJ2-7): DTGVSQNPRHKITKRGQNVTFRCDPISEHNRLYWYRQTLGQGPEFLTYFQNEAQLEKSRLLSDRFSAERPKGSFSTLEIQRTEQGDSAMYLCASSSGGAREQYFGPGTRLTVT.

This CDR3 reads CASRDTSGRDTQYF. CDR3 coding DNA: TGTGCCAGCAGGGACACTAGCGGGAGAGATACGCAGTATTTT. The rearrangement joins TRBV28 to TRBJ2-3; 11 bases are shared with TRBD2. This CDR3 contains 14 residues. Trimming at V came to 6 bases and at J to 5 bases, leaving 4 bases not matched to a gene. Germline V gives CDR1 MDHEN, CDR2 SYDVKM.

This rearrangement joins TRBV7-8 to TRBJ2-7, with 10 bases identical to TRBD2. CDR1 is SGHVS and CDR2 is FQNEAQ in the germline V gene. This CDR3 has 16 residues. Losses at the gene ends were 2 bases for V and 4 bases for J; bases not matched to a gene: 8. Here the CDR3 reads CASSLSASGSVYEQYF. The CDR3 region has the DNA TGTGCCAGCAGCTTATCGGCTAGCGGGAGTGTTTACGAGCAGTACTTC.

The chain couples TRBV5-8 to TRBJ2-5; D possibly corresponds to TRBD1 (6 bases). The V end lost 5 bases, the J end lost 1 base, and 12 bases lay between the germline ends. From germline, CDR1 is SGHTS and CDR2 YDEGEE. The CDR3 is 14 amino acids. CDR3 DNA: TGTGCCAGCAGAGATACAGGGTCCCAAGAGACCCAGTACTTC. Translating gives CASRDTGSQETQYF.

The chain joins TRBV5-4 to TRBJ1-1, with D unclear. The CDR3 runs to 16 residues. Germline CDR1 and CDR2: SGHNT and YYREEE (reference sequence). V lost 4 bases, J lost 1 base, and 17 bases lay in between. The CDR3 region has the DNA TGTGCCAGCAGCCTTCCGGGCCCTCCGGGGAACACTGAAGCTTTCTTT. Its translation is CASSLPGPPGNTEAFF.

This sequence joins TRBV29-1 and TRBJ2-5, with D possibly matching TRBD1 (5 bases). Trimming removed 5 bases at V and 3 bases at J, with 10 bases between. Germline values: CDR1 SQVTM, CDR2 ANQGSEA. This CDR3 region has 12 residues. The CDR3 here is CSVLRGEETQYF. The DNA for the CDR3 is TGCAGCGTTTTAAGGGGTGAAGAGACCCAGTACTTC.

The sample holds one count of this clone. The chain links TRBV29-1 to TRBJ1-5; no clear D gene. The germline CDR1 and CDR2 sequences are SQVTM and ANQGSEA. Between the trimmed V and J ends, which lost 7 bases and 2 bases, there was a span of 9 bases. The CDR3 has 12 residues. The CDR3 DNA is TGCAGCGCTGGAGAGGGCAATCAGCCCCAGCATTTT. Protein sequence: CSAGEGNQPQHF.

The V and J genes are TRBV11-2 and TRBJ1-4, with a weak D call TRBD1 (5 bases). This CDR3 is 14 amino acids long. The germline V gene has CDR1 SGHAT and CDR2 FQNNGV. Between the trimmed V and J ends, which lost 5 bases and 7 bases, there was a span of 14 bases. The CDR3 bases are TGTGCCAGCAGCCCAGGGAGGGCTTTTGAAAAACTGTTTTTT. Amino acids: CASSPGRAFEKLFF.

Concerning this clone: The same CDR3 can be traced to other DNA sequences in this sample. The V call is TRBV10-1, the J call TRBJ2-1, with 9 bases aligning to TRBD1. V lost 3 bases, J lost 14 bases, and 5 bases stayed unmatched. Germline V gives CDR1 WNHNN, CDR2 SYGVQD (reference sequence). The CDR3 runs 12 residues. The CDR3 spells CASSEPGQGKFF. CDR3 DNA: TGCGCCAGCAGTGAACCAGGACAGGGGAAGTTCTTC.

The chain uses TRBV28 and TRBJ2-7; D gene ambiguous. The CDR3 contains 13 residues. Deletions cut 6 bases from V and 4 bases from J, with 13 bases between. Germline-derived CDR1 and CDR2 are MDHEN and SYDVKM. This chain's CDR3 is CASRSPVGYEQYF. CDR3 in DNA: TGTGCCAGCAGGTCCCCCGTTGGGTACGAGCAGTACTTC.

This clone was counted a single time. The chain carries TRBV7-6 and TRBJ2-2, with 8 bases identical to TRBD2. With V trimmed by 1 base and J by 8 bases, 9 bases remained unmatched. CDR3 length equals 16 residues. CDR1 is SGHVS, CDR2 FNYEAQ, per germline. CDR3 in amino acids: CASSLGAGVATGELFF. The CDR3 DNA follows: TGTGCCAGCAGCTTAGGAGCGGGAGTGGCGACGGGGGAGCTGTTTTTT.

This chain joins TRBV5-4 and TRBJ2-1, with 10 bases aligning to TRBD2. V shed 0 bases and J 4 bases; nucleotides not matched to a gene: 4. CDR3 length: 16 residues. Germline values: CDR1 SGHNT, CDR2 YYREEE (reference sequence). The CDR3 bases are TGTGCCAGCAGCTTGGGAACTAGCGGGAATTACAATGAGCAGTTCTTC. Translation: CASSLGTSGNYNEQFF.